The 4 T cell receptor beta chains below all came from one sample that was sequenced in a study of blood T cell repertoires in COVID-19. Using immunoSEQ multiplex PCR, the repertoire was profiled, and TCRdb retains in-frame clones only, with some absent. The data show hundreds of thousands of clones, 70% to 90% seen once. The specimen was peripheral blood. Receptor source: a man aged 18-30 years with active or convalescent COVID-19.

This rearrangement joins TRBV29-1 to TRBJ2-7; 15 bases align to TRBD2. CDR1 is SQVTM, CDR2 ANQGSEA, per germline. The CDR3 length is 14 residues. V trimming: 4 bases; J trimming: 5 bases; junction bases outside the gene matches: 3. The CDR3 DNA is TGCAGCGTTGGTGGGACTAGCGGGAGGAACGAGCAGTACTTC. Its protein is CSVGGTSGRNEQYF.

The genes are TRBV11-2 and TRBJ2-7; the D gene is possibly TRBD1 (6 bases). Trimming took off 5 bases at V and 0 bases at J, with 11 bases between the two ends. Germline assignment: CDR1 SGHAT and CDR2 FQNNGV. The CDR3 has 14 residues. CDR3 sequence: CASSPDSSSYEQYF. CDR3 in DNA: TGTGCCAGCAGCCCGGACAGCTCCTCCTACGAGCAGTACTTC.

This clone was recorded a few times. V gene TRBV25-1 combines with J gene TRBJ1-1; 9 nucleotides agree with TRBD1. Germline V gene sequence: CDR1 MGHDK, CDR2 SYGVNS. The CDR3 contains 13 residues. The junction had 11 bases not matched to a gene; V was cut back by 8 bases and J by 10 bases. The CDR3 sequence: CASQPNRGLGAFF. CDR3 DNA: TGTGCCAGCCAGCCGAACAGGGGGCTAGGAGCTTTCTTT.

This chain uses TRBV6-5 with TRBJ1-2, with D perhaps matching TRBD1 (5 bases). Germline CDR1 is MNHEY and CDR2 is SVGAGI. V lost 2 bases to trimming and J lost 5 bases, with 6 bases between them. The CDR3 extends over 12 amino acids. CDR3 protein: CASSYRGYGYTF. The CDR3, as DNA: TGTGCCAGCAGTTACAGGGGATATGGCTACACCTTC.